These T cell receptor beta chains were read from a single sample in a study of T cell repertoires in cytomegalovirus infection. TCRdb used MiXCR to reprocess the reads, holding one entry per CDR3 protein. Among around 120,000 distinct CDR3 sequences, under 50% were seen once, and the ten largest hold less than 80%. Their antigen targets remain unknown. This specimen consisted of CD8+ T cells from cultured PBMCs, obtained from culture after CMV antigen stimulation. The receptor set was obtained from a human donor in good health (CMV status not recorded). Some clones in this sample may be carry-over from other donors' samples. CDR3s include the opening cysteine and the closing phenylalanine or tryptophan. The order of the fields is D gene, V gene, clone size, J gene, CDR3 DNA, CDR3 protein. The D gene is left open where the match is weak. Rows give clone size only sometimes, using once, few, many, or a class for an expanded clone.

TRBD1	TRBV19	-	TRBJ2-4	TGTGCCAGTAGTTTAGGACAGGGGAGCTTTAAAAACATTCAGTACTTC	CASSLGQGSFKNIQYF
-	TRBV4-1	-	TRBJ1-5	TGCGCCAGCAGCCAAGCTTACGGATTCAATCAGCCCCAGCATTTT	CASSQAYGFNQPQHF
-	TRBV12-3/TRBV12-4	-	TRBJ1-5	TGTGCCAGCAGTCCAGACAGGTTGGGGTATAGCAATCAGCCCCAGCATTTT	CASSPDRLGYSNQPQHF
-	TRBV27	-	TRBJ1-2	TGTGCCAGCAGTTTAGGACCGGGTTTAGTTGGCTACACCTTC	CASSLGPGLVGYTF
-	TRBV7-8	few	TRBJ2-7	TGTGCCAGCAGCCTGCTGGGGACGGGAATCTACGAGCAGTACTTC	CASSLLGTGIYEQYF
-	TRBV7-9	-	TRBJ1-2	TGTGCCAGCAGCCCCAACGAGATAACCTATGGCTACACCTTC	CASSPNEITYGYTF
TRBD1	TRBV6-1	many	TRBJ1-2	TGTGCCAGCAGTGGGGACAGGGGGCAGCGTCACTATGGCTACACCTTC	CASSGDRGQRHYGYTF
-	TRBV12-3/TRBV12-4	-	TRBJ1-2	TGTGCCAGCAGTCCTCCAGGGAGTAACTATGGCTACACCTTC	CASSPPGSNYGYTF
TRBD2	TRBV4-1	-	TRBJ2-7	TGCGCCAGCAGCCAAAGCCCTACGGGGGGTTACGAGCAGTACTTC	CASSQSPTGGYEQYF
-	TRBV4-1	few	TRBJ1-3	TGCGCCAGCAGCCTCACCGGGACGGAGGAAGACACCATATATTTT	CASSLTGTEEDTIYF
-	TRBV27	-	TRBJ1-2	TGTGCCAGCAGTTTATTGCAGGGCGATGGCTACACCTTC	CASSLLQGDGYTF
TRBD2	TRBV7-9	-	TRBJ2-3	TGTGCCAGCAGGGCCGATTGGACTAGGGACCCCCTTAGGGATACGCAGTATTTT	CASRADWTRDPLRDTQYF
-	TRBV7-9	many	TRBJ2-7	TGTGCCAGCGCCCGAGGCGGCCTCTCCTACGAGCAGTACTTC	CASARGGLSYEQYF
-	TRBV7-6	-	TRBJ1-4	TGTGCCAGCAGCCAGGGGTGGAATGAAAAACTGTTTTTT	CASSQGWNEKLFF
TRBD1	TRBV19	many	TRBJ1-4	TGTGCCAGTAGTATCGCACAGGGGAATGAAAAACTGTTTTTT	CASSIAQGNEKLFF
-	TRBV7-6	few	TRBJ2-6	TGTGCCAGCAGCCAACGCTTCTCTGGGGCCAACGTCCTGACTTTC	CASSQRFSGANVLTF
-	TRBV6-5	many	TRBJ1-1	TGTGCCAGCAGTTTTCCAGGGAACGCTGAAGCTTTCTTT	CASSFPGNAEAFF
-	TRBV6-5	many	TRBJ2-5	TGTGCCAGCAGTTACTACTCAGGGGGGCTTCGAGAGACCCAGTACTTC	CASSYYSGGLRETQYF
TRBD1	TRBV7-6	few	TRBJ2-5	TGTGCCAGCAGCTTAGTGGACAGGGGTGAAGAGACCCAGTACTTC	CASSLVDRGEETQYF
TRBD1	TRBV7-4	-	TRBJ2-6	TGTGCCAGCATCATTTCGGCGGGACAGGGGGACTCTGGGGCCAACGTCCTGACTTTC	CASIISAGQGDSGANVLTF
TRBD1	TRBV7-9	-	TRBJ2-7	TGTGCCAGCAGCCACGCGGGGGACAGGGGCTACGAGCAGTACTTC	CASSHAGDRGYEQYF
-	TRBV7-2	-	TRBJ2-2	TGTGCCAGCAGCTTAGGACTAGGACGGATAGGCGGGGAGCTGTTTTTT	CASSLGLGRIGGELFF
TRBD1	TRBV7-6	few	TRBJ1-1	TGTGCCAGCAGCTTAACAGGGGCAGGGACTGAAGCTTTCTTT	CASSLTGAGTEAFF
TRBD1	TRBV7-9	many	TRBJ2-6	TGTGCCAGCAGCCCCTGGGGGACAGGGGAAAAATCTGGGGCCAACGTCCTGACTTTC	CASSPWGTGEKSGANVLTF
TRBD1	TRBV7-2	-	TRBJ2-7	TGTGCCAGCAGCTCCCGAGACAGGGTGGGCGACGAGCAGTACTTC	CASSSRDRVGDEQYF
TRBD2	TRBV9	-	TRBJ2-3	TGTGCCAGCAGCGTAGAGGGACTAGGACTTGATACGCAGTATTTT	CASSVEGLGLDTQYF
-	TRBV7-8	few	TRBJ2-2	TGTGCCAGCAGACCCACGGCGGGACCGAACACCGGGGAGCTGTTTTTT	CASRPTAGPNTGELFF
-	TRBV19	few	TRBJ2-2	TGTGCCAGTACTCAGACGGTCATGGGAACCGGGGAGCTGTTTTTT	CASTQTVMGTGELFF
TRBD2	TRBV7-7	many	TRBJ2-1	TGTGCCAGCAGCTTATCAGCGGGGGGCTACAATGAGCAGTTCTTC	CASSLSAGGYNEQFF